Here is one T cell receptor beta chain with its context. In the source study's methods: Amplification from reference gene primers served as the basis for estimated nucleated cell counts. TCRdb's copy holds only in-frame clones and misses some; the assay was immunoSEQ multiplex PCR. V, J and clone size derive from that table, while D and trimming were established from the DNA sequence. The repertoire holds about 140,000 clones, with about nine tenths as singletons. Symptom resolution, clearance, or two negative PCRs marked the recovered donors of Cohort 3. The source of the sample is a study of blood T cell repertoires in COVID-19. With V trimmed by 5 bases and J by 7 bases, 6 bases remained unmatched. Germline CDR1 reads SEHNR; CDR2 reads FQNEAQ (reference sequence). The CDR3 extends over 15 amino acids.

The sequence derives from a man over 45 who had recovered from COVID-19. The V call is TRBV7-9, the J call TRBJ2-2, with TRBD1 identical over 11 bases. The specimen sequenced was PBMCs or T cells enriched from blood (not recorded which). The CDR3 region is CASSLGQGAGGELFF. The CDR3 bases are TGTGCCAGCAGCCTCGGACAGGGGGCGGGCGGGGAGCTGTTTTTT.